This is a list of T cell receptor beta chains from one sample in a study of shared clonotypes between healthy human individuals. Clones were read by immunoSEQ multiplex PCR, and TCRdb kept only the in-frame ones, dropping some. This table has approximately 500,000 clones, about 96% appearing once. The sequenced sample was naive CD4+ T cells sorted from blood. All receptors come from a woman aged 25 to 45 in good health. The CDR3 runs from the conserved cysteine through the conserved F or W. A D gene is named only where the DNA matches it firmly. Clone size, where shown, is once, few, many, or a class for clones that have expanded.

j_call: TRBJ2-3; v_call: TRBV5-1; clone_size: -; d_call: -; cdr3_aa: CASSQQGDTDTQYF; cdr3_nt: TGCGCCAGCAGCCAACAGGGAGACACAGATACGCAGTATTTT
j_call: TRBJ2-1; v_call: TRBV6-6; clone_size: -; d_call: -; cdr3_aa: CASSSHTTSSYNEQFF; cdr3_nt: TGTGCCAGCAGTAGCCACACTACAAGCTCCTACAATGAGCAGTTCTTC
j_call: TRBJ2-7; v_call: TRBV29-1; clone_size: -; d_call: TRBD2; cdr3_aa: CSVQGLAGGFSGEQYF; cdr3_nt: TGCAGCGTACAGGGACTAGCGGGAGGATTTTCGGGCGAGCAGTACTTC
j_call: TRBJ2-7; v_call: TRBV11-2; clone_size: -; d_call: TRBD2; cdr3_aa: CASSLPGLAGGPYEQYF; cdr3_nt: TGTGCCAGCAGCCTCCCGGGACTAGCGGGAGGGCCGTACGAGCAGTACTTC
j_call: TRBJ2-2; v_call: TRBV7-9; clone_size: once; d_call: TRBD1; cdr3_aa: CASSQGQGAYTGELFF; cdr3_nt: TGTGCCAGCAGCCAGGGACAGGGGGCTTACACCGGGGAGCTGTTTTTT
j_call: TRBJ1-5; v_call: TRBV28; clone_size: -; d_call: -; cdr3_aa: CASSIKISNQPQHF; cdr3_nt: TGTGCCAGCAGTATTAAGATTAGCAATCAGCCCCAGCATTTT
j_call: TRBJ2-7; v_call: TRBV19; clone_size: once; d_call: TRBD1; cdr3_aa: CASSRDRGAYEQYF; cdr3_nt: TGTGCCAGTAGTAGAGACAGGGGCGCCTACGAGCAGTACTTC
j_call: TRBJ2-6; v_call: TRBV25-1; clone_size: -; d_call: -; cdr3_aa: CASSPGSSGANVLTF; cdr3_nt: TGTGCCAGCAGCCCAGGGAGCTCTGGGGCCAACGTCCTGACTTTC
j_call: TRBJ2-1; v_call: TRBV2; clone_size: -; d_call: -; cdr3_aa: CASKFTPNEQFF; cdr3_nt: TGTGCCAGCAAGTTTACCCCTAATGAGCAGTTCTTC
j_call: TRBJ2-7; v_call: TRBV2; clone_size: few; d_call: -; cdr3_aa: CASSASFEQYF; cdr3_nt: TGTGCCAGCTCAGCTAGCTTCGAGCAGTACTTC
j_call: TRBJ1-2; v_call: TRBV28; clone_size: -; d_call: -; cdr3_aa: CASSLRQKYGYTF; cdr3_nt: TGTGCCAGCAGCCTCCGACAGAAATATGGCTACACCTTC
j_call: TRBJ1-2; v_call: TRBV6-6; clone_size: -; d_call: TRBD1; cdr3_aa: CASRPTGGGINYGYTF; cdr3_nt: TGTGCCAGCAGACCGACAGGGGGCGGAATTAACTATGGCTACACCTTC
j_call: TRBJ2-7; v_call: TRBV2; clone_size: -; d_call: TRBD1; cdr3_aa: CASREGQVVSYEQYF; cdr3_nt: TGTGCCAGCAGGGAGGGACAGGTGGTCTCCTACGAGCAGTACTTC
j_call: TRBJ2-1; v_call: TRBV21-1; clone_size: -; d_call: -; cdr3_aa: CASPRRGRTNEQFF; cdr3_nt: TGTGCCAGCCCTAGGAGGGGGAGGACCAATGAGCAGTTCTTC
j_call: TRBJ2-1; v_call: TRBV7-2; clone_size: -; d_call: TRBD2; cdr3_aa: CASSSSGGGYNEQFF; cdr3_nt: TGTGCCAGCAGCTCTAGCGGAGGAGGGTACAATGAGCAGTTCTTC
j_call: TRBJ2-7; v_call: TRBV6-6; clone_size: -; d_call: -; cdr3_aa: CASSYGTGQVNEQYF; cdr3_nt: TGTGCCAGCAGTTATGGAACAGGTCAAGTTAACGAGCAGTACTTC
j_call: TRBJ1-3; v_call: TRBV28; clone_size: -; d_call: -; cdr3_aa: CASSGVQGGGNTIYF; cdr3_nt: TGTGCCAGCAGTGGAGTCCAGGGTGGTGGAAACACCATATATTTT
j_call: TRBJ2-7; v_call: TRBV20-1; clone_size: -; d_call: -; cdr3_aa: CSARSSYEQYF; cdr3_nt: TGCAGTGCTAGGTCTAGTTACGAGCAGTACTTC
j_call: TRBJ2-3; v_call: TRBV10-3; clone_size: -; d_call: -; cdr3_aa: CAISAFKGMADTQYF; cdr3_nt: TGTGCCATCAGTGCGTTCAAAGGGATGGCAGATACGCAGTATTTT
j_call: TRBJ2-1; v_call: TRBV9; clone_size: -; d_call: TRBD2; cdr3_aa: CATSKWTSGYNEQFF; cdr3_nt: TGTGCCACATCAAAGTGGACTAGCGGTTACAATGAGCAGTTCTTC
j_call: TRBJ1-3; v_call: TRBV18; clone_size: -; d_call: -; cdr3_aa: CASSPTGKGNTIYF; cdr3_nt: TGTGCCAGCTCACCGACCGGCAAGGGAAACACCATATATTTT
j_call: TRBJ1-1; v_call: TRBV9; clone_size: -; d_call: -; cdr3_aa: CASSMDGFRGTEAFF; cdr3_nt: TGTGCCAGCAGCATGGACGGCTTCCGTGGCACTGAAGCTTTCTTT
j_call: TRBJ1-4; v_call: TRBV2; clone_size: -; d_call: -; cdr3_aa: CASSSTRTNEKLFF; cdr3_nt: TGTGCCAGCAGTAGTACGCGAACTAATGAAAAACTGTTTTTT
j_call: TRBJ2-6; v_call: TRBV12-5; clone_size: -; d_call: -; cdr3_aa: CASGRIRDPWANVLTF; cdr3_nt: TGTGCTAGTGGACGCATCCGGGACCCCTGGGCCAACGTCCTGACTTTC